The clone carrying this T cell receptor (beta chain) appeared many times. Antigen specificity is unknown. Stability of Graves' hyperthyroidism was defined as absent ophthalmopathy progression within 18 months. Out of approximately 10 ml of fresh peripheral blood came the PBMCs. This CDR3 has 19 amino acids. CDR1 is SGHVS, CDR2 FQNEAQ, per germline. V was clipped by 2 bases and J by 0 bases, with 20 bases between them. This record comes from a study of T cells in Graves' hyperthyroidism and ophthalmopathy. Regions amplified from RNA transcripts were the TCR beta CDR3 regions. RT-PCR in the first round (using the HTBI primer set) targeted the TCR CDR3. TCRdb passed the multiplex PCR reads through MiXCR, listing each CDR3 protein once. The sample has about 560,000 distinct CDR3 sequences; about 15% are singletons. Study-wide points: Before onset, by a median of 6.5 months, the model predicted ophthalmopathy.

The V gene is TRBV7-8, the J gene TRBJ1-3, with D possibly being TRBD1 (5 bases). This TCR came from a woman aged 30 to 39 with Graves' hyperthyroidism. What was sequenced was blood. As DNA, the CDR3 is TGTGCCAGCAGCTTAAGGCCGCTCCTGACAGCTTCCTCTGGAAACACCATATATTTT. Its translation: CASSLRPLLTASSGNTIYF.